The T cell receptor (beta chain) described here comes from a study of CD8+CD57+ T cells in acquired aplastic anemia. Study overall: The sorted CD4+ and CD8+ cells yielded an average approximately 3 ug of DNA. Whole-study results and caveats: Patients and controls shared about 30 CD8+ CDR3 sequences, which appeared highly expressed in patients and within their immunodominant clones. A significant difference in CD8+ Simpson's diversity between patients and controls was not found.

Trimming shortened V by 0 bases and J by 7 bases, and 24 bases separated the two germline ends. CDR1 and CDR2 from the germline V gene are SGHTA and FQGNSA. The CDR3 has 18 amino acids. In this sample, this clonotype turned up many times. What it binds is unknown. Using genomic DNA as the template, TCR beta VDJ and CDR3 profiling was carried out. One entry per CDR3 protein results from TCRdb running MiXCR on the reads. The repertoire holds fewer than 250,000 distinct CDR3 sequences, around half seen once, with about 7.8% in the top ten. Flow cytometry had shown expanded CD8+CD57+ cells in the patients chosen for sequencing.

The chain links TRBV7-2 to TRBJ1-1; D unclear. This TCR was recovered from a human donor with aplastic anemia. Source material: sorted CD4+, CD8+, or CD8+CD57+ T cells (not recorded which) from PBMCs. The CDR3 protein is CASSLARTTSLYRLEAFF. In DNA form, the CDR3 reads TGTGCCAGCAGCTTAGCGCGGACGACTAGCCTCTATCGACTTGAAGCTTTCTTT.